A selection of T cell receptor beta chains follows, all from one sample in a study of T cell clonotyping in hematopoietic cell transplantation. Sequencing was performed with immunoSEQ multiplex PCR; in TCRdb, only in-frame clones are kept and a portion is missing. The sample consists of thousands of clones, 85% to 95% of them appearing once. Sequencing used PBMCs, obtained 30 days after allogeneic stem cell transplant. The receptors here all came from a male patient in his fifties who had an allogeneic stem cell transplant from a related donor, so the T cells may come from the graft donor. Some clones in this sample may be carry-over from other donors' samples. The CDR3 runs from the conserved cysteine through the conserved F or W. D genes are given only for firm matches. Where a row states a size, it is once, few, many or the class of an expanded clone; other rows omit it.

d_gene | j_gene | v_gene | abundance | CDR3aa | CDR3nt
. | TRBJ2-5 | TRBV7-8 | . | CASSLVGTPQETQYF | TGTGCCAGCAGCTTAGTAGGGACACCCCAAGAGACCCAGTACTTC
TRBD1 | TRBJ2-5 | TRBV13 | . | CASSLGRGLETQYF | TGTGCCAGCAGCTTGGGCAGGGGGCTAGAGACCCAGTACTTC
. | TRBJ2-2 | TRBV7-3 | once | CASSPRAEHTGELFF | TGTGCCAGCAGCCCCCGGGCGGAACACACCGGGGAGCTGTTTTTT
. | TRBJ1-1 | TRBV2 | . | CASSLSYNTEAFF | TGTGCCAGCAGCCTATCTTATAACACTGAAGCTTTCTTT
. | TRBJ2-5 | TRBV6-1 | . | CASSEYEGRKTQYF | TGTGCCAGCAGTGAATACGAGGGACGGAAGACCCAGTACTTC
. | TRBJ2-5 | TRBV2 | . | CASSEGGTVQETQYF | TGTGCCAGCAGTGAAGGGGGGACTGTCCAAGAGACCCAGTACTTC
. | TRBJ2-7 | TRBV5-5 | . | CASSLAQIYEQYF | TGTGCCAGCAGCTTGGCACAGATTTACGAGCAGTACTTC
. | TRBJ1-1 | TRBV9 | . | CASSASGVGTEAFF | TGTGCCAGCAGCGCCTCAGGGGTGGGCACTGAAGCTTTCTTT
. | TRBJ1-2 | TRBV5-1 | once | CASSGTPEEGYTF | TGCGCCAGCAGCGGGACACCCGAAGAGGGCTACACCTTC
. | TRBJ2-4 | TRBV10-3 | . | CAISESSGGGIQYF | TGTGCCATCAGTGAGTCGTCTGGTGGGGGGATTCAGTACTTC
. | TRBJ2-7 | TRBV7-9 | . | CASSSLPTMRNEQYF | TGTGCCAGCAGCTCCCTACCGACAATGAGAAACGAGCAGTACTTC
TRBD1 | TRBJ1-2 | TRBV29-1 | few | CSVPQGLRGYTF | TGCAGCGTTCCACAGGGGTTGAGGGGCTACACCTTC
TRBD1 | TRBJ2-5 | TRBV7-6 | . | CASSPGQKETQYF | TGTGCCAGCAGCCCGGGACAGAAAGAGACCCAGTACTTC
TRBD1 | TRBJ2-7 | TRBV5-1 | . | CASSTYSGTGGYEQYF | TGCGCCAGCAGCACCTACTCCGGGACAGGGGGCTACGAGCAGTACTTC
TRBD1 | TRBJ1-1 | TRBV7-8 | once | CASSLGQGNTEAFF | TGTGCCAGCAGCTTGGGACAGGGAAACACTGAAGCTTTCTTT
. | TRBJ2-7 | TRBV10-3 | . | CATLQTSSYEQYF | TGTGCCACGCTCCAAACTAGCTCCTACGAGCAGTACTTC
. | TRBJ1-6 | TRBV7-6 | . | CASSITGTSPLHF | TGTGCCAGCAGCATTACAGGGACTTCACCCCTCCACTTT
. | TRBJ2-6 | TRBV5-1 | . | CASSSQPQGSGANVLTF | TGCGCCAGCAGCTCCCAACCGCAGGGATCTGGGGCCAACGTCCTGACTTTC
. | TRBJ1-5 | TRBV4-3 | once | CASSQDGAANQPQHF | TGCGCCAGCAGCCAAGATGGGGCAGCTAATCAGCCCCAGCATTTT
. | TRBJ2-5 | TRBV10-3 | . | CAIGLEGGRETQYF | TGTGCCATCGGCCTTGAGGGGGGGAGAGAGACCCAGTACTTC
. | TRBJ1-2 | TRBV11-3 | once | CASSRGQSGYTF | TGTGCCAGCAGCCGCGGACAGTCCGGCTACACCTTC
. | TRBJ1-6 | TRBV27 | . | CASSLGRSSYNSPLHF | TGTGCCAGCAGTTTGGGCAGGAGCTCCTATAATTCACCCCTCCACTTT
. | TRBJ2-1 | TRBV6-5 | . | CASSRAYSYNEQFF | TGTGCCAGCAGTAGGGCCTACTCCTACAATGAGCAGTTCTTC
. | TRBJ2-5 | TRBV20-1 | . | CSAASVETQYF | TGCAGTGCCGCTAGCGTGGAGACCCAGTACTTC
. | TRBJ1-1 | TRBV28 | . | CASSLNGGGRNTEAFF | TGTGCCAGCAGTTTAAACGGGGGGGGTCGGAACACTGAAGCTTTCTTT
. | TRBJ2-7 | TRBV6-1 | . | CASSLNHIGGHEQYF | TGTGCCAGCAGCCTAAACCACATCGGAGGGCACGAGCAGTACTTC
TRBD1 | TRBJ2-2 | TRBV7-6 | . | CASSRTGGRTGELFF | TGTGCCAGCAGCCGAACAGGGGGCCGAACCGGGGAGCTGTTTTTT
. | TRBJ1-5 | TRBV25-1 | few | CASSEVPGGPQHF | TGTGCCAGCAGTGAAGTTCCGGGCGGGCCCCAGCATTTT
. | TRBJ2-6 | TRBV4-2 | . | CASSLSNTAGANVLTF | TGTGCCAGCAGCCTATCTAACACGGCTGGGGCCAACGTCCTGACTTTC
TRBD2 | TRBJ2-1 | TRBV7-6 | . | CASSLSGGAPLVVF | TGTGCCAGCAGCCTGAGCGGGGGGGCCCCTTTGGTCGTCTTC
TRBD1 | TRBJ1-2 | TRBV5-1 | . | CASSFGGTGNDYGYTF | TGCGCCAGCAGCTTTGGGGGGACAGGGAACGACTATGGCTACACCTTC
. | TRBJ1-3 | TRBV9 | . | CASSEGGARNTIYF | TGTGCCAGCAGCGAGGGGGGTGCTCGGAACACCATATATTTT
TRBD1 | TRBJ1-2 | TRBV7-2 | . | CASSRDRQTGYGYTF | TGTGCCAGCAGCAGGGACAGGCAGACTGGCTATGGCTACACCTTC
. | TRBJ1-2 | TRBV6-6 | once | CASSIPSGNGYTF | TGTGCCAGCAGCATTCCGTCCGGGAATGGCTACACCTTC
. | TRBJ1-4 | TRBV5-1 | . | CASSPGPEEKLFF | TGCGCCAGCAGCCCGGGACCGGAGGAAAAACTGTTTTTT
TRBD1 | TRBJ1-2 | TRBV11-2 | . | CASSLGRTGYSGYTF | TGTGCCAGCAGCTTAGGACGGACAGGGTATAGTGGCTACACCTTC
TRBD1 | TRBJ2-1 | TRBV28 | . | CASRGQGVGSREQFF | TGTGCCAGCAGGGGCCAGGGGGTAGGGAGCCGTGAGCAGTTCTTC
. | TRBJ1-1 | TRBV6-1 | . | CASSEQGLNTEAFF | TGTGCCAGCAGTGAGCAGGGATTGAACACTGAAGCTTTCTTT
. | TRBJ1-2 | TRBV5-1 | . | CASSLSLGNYGYTF | TGCGCCAGCAGCTTGAGTCTGGGAAACTATGGCTACACCTTC
. | TRBJ2-7 | TRBV27 | . | CASSSGQTYEQYF | TGTGCCAGCAGTTCAGGACAGACTTACGAGCAGTACTTC
. | TRBJ2-7 | TRBV7-9 | once | CASSPGRSVYEQYF | TGTGCCAGCAGCCCCGGTCGTAGCGTATACGAGCAGTACTTC
. | TRBJ1-6 | TRBV5-1 | once | CASKPGSNSYNSPLHF | TGCGCCAGCAAACCCGGGAGTAACTCCTATAATTCACCCCTCCACTTT
. | TRBJ2-4 | TRBV4-3 | . | CASSQDSRGKNIQYF | TGCGCCAGCAGCCAAGATTCCAGGGGCAAAAACATTCAGTACTTC
. | TRBJ1-2 | TRBV6-5 | . | CASRTHRDTSNGYTF | TGTGCCAGCAGGACACACAGGGATACTTCAAATGGCTACACCTTC
. | TRBJ2-2 | TRBV28 | . | CASSDMVRRTGELFF | TGTGCCAGCAGTGACATGGTACGGCGTACCGGGGAGCTGTTTTTT
. | TRBJ1-5 | TRBV5-6 | . | CASSLAGDQPQHF | TGTGCCAGCAGCTTGGCAGGGGACCAGCCCCAGCATTTT
. | TRBJ1-1 | TRBV6-5 | . | CASSPTEQAEAFF | TGTGCCAGCAGTCCGACCGAGCAGGCTGAAGCTTTCTTT
. | TRBJ2-1 | TRBV11-2 | . | CASSPRDNYNEQFF | TGTGCCAGCAGCCCCCGGGACAACTACAATGAGCAGTTCTTC
. | TRBJ1-1 | TRBV25-1 | . | CASSEQGGATEAFF | TGTGCCAGCAGTGAACAGGGAGGGGCCACTGAAGCTTTCTTT
. | TRBJ1-3 | TRBV9 | . | CASSVAKGGTGNTIYF | TGTGCCAGCAGCGTAGCTAAGGGGGGCACTGGAAACACCATATATTTT
. | TRBJ2-3 | TRBV6-1 | . | CASSEFRDTQYF | TGTGCCAGCAGTGAATTTAGAGATACGCAGTATTTT
. | TRBJ2-1 | TRBV4-3 | . | CASSQDVLVEQFF | TGCGCCAGCAGCCAAGATGTTTTAGTTGAGCAGTTCTTC
. | TRBJ2-7 | TRBV16 | . | CASSPEARGLYF | TGTGCCAGCAGCCCAGAGGCTCGGGGGTTGTACTTC
. | TRBJ2-7 | TRBV9 | few | CASSVGDGLYEQYF | TGTGCCAGCAGCGTAGGGGACGGGTTATACGAGCAGTACTTC
. | TRBJ1-1 | TRBV6-5 | . | CASSYGTVNTEAFF | TGTGCCAGCAGTTACGGGACGGTGAACACTGAAGCTTTCTTT
. | TRBJ2-5 | TRBV5-3 | . | CARSLREETQYF | TGTGCCAGAAGCTTGCGGGAAGAGACCCAGTACTTC
. | TRBJ1-2 | TRBV4-2 | . | CASSQDDGYYYGYTF | TGTGCCAGCAGCCAAGATGACGGGTACTACTATGGCTACACCTTC
. | TRBJ1-1 | TRBV6-5 | . | CASSYQEGLVTEAFF | TGTGCCAGCAGTTACCAGGAGGGCTTGGTCACTGAAGCTTTCTTT
TRBD1 | TRBJ2-1 | TRBV5-4 | . | CASSGNKDRGYNEQFF | TGTGCCAGCAGTGGCAATAAGGACAGGGGGTACAATGAGCAGTTCTTC